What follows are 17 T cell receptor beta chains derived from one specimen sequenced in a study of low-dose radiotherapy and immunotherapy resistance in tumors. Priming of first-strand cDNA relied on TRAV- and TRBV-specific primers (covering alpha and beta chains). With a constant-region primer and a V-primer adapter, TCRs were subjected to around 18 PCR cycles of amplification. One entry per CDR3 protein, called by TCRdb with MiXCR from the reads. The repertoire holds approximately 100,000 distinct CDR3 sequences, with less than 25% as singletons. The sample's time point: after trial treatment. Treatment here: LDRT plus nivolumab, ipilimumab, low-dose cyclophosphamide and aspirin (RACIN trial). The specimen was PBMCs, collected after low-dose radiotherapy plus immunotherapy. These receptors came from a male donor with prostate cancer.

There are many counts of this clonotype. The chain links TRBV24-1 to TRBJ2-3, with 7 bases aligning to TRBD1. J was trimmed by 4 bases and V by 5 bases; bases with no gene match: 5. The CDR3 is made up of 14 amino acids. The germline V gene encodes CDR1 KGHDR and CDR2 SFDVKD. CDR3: CATSGTGAADTQYF. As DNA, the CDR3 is TGTGCCACCAGTGGAACAGGGGCAGCAGATACGCAGTATTTT.

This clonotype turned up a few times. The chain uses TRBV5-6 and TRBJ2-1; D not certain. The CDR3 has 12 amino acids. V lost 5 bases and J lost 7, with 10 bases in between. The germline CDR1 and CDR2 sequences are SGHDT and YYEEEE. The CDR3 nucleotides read TGTGCCAGCAGATACCGGTGGAATGAGCAGTTCTTC. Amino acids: CASRYRWNEQFF. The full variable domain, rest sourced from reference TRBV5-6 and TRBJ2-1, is DAGVTQSPTHLIKTRGQQVTLRCSPKSGHDTVSWYQQALGQGPQFIFQYYEEEERQRGNFPDRFSGHQFPNYSSELNVNALLLGDSALYLCASRYRWNEQFFGPGTRLTVL.

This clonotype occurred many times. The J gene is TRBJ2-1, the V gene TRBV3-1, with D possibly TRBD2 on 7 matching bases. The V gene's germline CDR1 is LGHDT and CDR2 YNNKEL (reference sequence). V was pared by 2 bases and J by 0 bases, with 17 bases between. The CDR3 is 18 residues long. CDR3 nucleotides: TGTGCCAGCAGCCAAACGGGGCGGGGGCCCTTCTCCTACAATGAGCAGTTCTTC. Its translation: CASSQTGRGPFSYNEQFF.

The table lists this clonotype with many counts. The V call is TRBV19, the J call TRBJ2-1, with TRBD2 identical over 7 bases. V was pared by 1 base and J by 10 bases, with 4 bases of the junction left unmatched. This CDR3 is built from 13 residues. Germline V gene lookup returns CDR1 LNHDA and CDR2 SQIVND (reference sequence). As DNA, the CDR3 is TGTGCCAGTAGTATAGCGGGAGGTTTGGAGCAGTTCTTC. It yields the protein CASSIAGGLEQFF.

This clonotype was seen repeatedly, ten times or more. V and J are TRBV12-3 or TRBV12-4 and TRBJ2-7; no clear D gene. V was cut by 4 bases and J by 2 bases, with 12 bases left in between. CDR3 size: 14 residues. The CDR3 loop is CASSSGPLTYEQYF. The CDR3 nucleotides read TGTGCCAGCAGTTCCGGTCCTTTAACCTACGAGCAGTACTTC.

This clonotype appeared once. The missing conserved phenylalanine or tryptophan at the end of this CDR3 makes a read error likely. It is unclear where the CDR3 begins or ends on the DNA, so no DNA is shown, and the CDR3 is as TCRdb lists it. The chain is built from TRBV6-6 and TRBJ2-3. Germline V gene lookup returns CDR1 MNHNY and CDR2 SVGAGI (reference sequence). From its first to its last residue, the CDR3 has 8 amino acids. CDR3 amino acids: CASSYSRI.

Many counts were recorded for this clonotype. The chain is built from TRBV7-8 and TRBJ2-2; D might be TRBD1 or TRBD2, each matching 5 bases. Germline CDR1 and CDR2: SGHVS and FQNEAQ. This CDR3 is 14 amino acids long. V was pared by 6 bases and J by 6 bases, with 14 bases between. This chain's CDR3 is CASRTGTQAGELFF. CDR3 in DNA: TGTGCCAGCAGAACCGGGACCCAGGCCGGGGAGCTGTTTTTT.

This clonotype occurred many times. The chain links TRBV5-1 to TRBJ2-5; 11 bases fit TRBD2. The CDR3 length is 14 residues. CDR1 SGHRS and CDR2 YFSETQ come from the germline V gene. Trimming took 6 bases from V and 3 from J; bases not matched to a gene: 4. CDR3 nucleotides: TGCGCCAGCACGACTAGCGGGGTAAAAGAGACCCAGTACTTC. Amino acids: CASTTSGVKETQYF.

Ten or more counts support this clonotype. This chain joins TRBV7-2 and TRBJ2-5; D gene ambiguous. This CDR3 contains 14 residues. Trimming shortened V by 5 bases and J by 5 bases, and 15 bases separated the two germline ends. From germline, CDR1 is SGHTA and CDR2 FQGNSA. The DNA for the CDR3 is TGTGCCAGCAGCCCCCAATCCGGGTCGGAGACCCAGTACTTC. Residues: CASSPQSGSETQYF.

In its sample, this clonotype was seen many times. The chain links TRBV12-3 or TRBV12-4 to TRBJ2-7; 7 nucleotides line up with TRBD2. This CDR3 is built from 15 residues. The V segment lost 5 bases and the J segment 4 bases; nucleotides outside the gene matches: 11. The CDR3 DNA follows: TGTGCCAGCAGTCCCAGCGGGGCGGCAAGGTACGAGCAGTACTTC. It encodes CASSPSGAARYEQYF.

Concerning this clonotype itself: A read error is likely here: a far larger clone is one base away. The CDR3 nucleotides read TGCAGTGCTGCCGCACTAGCGGGGGGCTACGAGCAGTTCTTC. It translates to CSAAALAGGYEQFF. The chain recombines TRBV20-1 with TRBJ2-1, with 12 bases lining up with TRBD2. Germline trimming cut 5 bases from V and 10 bases from J; bases unmatched to any gene: 9. There are 14 residues in the CDR3. The germline gives CDR1 DFQATT, CDR2 SNEGSKA (reference sequence).

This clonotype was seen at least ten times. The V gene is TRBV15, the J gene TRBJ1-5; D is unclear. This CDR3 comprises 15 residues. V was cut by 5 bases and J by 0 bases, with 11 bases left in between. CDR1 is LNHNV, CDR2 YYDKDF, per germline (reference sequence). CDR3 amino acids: CATSRMRYSNQPQHF. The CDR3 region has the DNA TGTGCCACCAGCCGAATGCGATATAGCAATCAGCCCCAGCATTTT.

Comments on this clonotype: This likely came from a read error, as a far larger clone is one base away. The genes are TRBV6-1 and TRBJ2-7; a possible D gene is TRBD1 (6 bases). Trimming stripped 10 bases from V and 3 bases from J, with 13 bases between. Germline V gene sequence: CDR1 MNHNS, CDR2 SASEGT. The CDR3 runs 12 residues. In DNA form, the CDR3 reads TGTGCCATAGGGACACGGGTCTACGAGCAGTACTTC. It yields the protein CAIGTRVYEQYF.

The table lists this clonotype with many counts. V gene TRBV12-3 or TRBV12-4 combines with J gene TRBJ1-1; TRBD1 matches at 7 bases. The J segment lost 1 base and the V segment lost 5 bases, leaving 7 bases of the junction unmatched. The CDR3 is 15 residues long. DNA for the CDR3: TGTGCCAGCAGTCACGATACAGGGGAGAACACTGAAGCTTTCTTT. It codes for CASSHDTGENTEAFF.

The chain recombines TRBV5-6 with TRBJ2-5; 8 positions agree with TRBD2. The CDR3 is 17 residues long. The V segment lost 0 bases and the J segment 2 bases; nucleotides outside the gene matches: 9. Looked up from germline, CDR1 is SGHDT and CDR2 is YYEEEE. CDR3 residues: CASSLAGGPGGQETQYF. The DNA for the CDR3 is TGTGCCAGCAGCTTGGCGGGGGGGCCGGGGGGGCAAGAGACCCAGTACTTC.

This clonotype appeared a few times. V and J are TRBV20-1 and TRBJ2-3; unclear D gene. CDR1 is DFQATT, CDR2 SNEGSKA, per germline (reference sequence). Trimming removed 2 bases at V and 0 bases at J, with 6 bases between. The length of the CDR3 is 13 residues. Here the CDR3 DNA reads TGCAGTGCTAGAAGGCGGAGCACAGATACGCAGTATTTT. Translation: CSARRRSTDTQYF.

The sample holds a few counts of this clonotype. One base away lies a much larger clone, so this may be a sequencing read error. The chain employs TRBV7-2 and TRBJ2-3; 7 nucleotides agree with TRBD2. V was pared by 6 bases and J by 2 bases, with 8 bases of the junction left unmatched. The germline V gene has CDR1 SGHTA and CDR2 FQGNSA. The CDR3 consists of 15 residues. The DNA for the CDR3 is TGTGCCAGCAGATTGGCTAGCGGCTTCACAGATACGCAGTATTTT. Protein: CASRLASGFTDTQYF.